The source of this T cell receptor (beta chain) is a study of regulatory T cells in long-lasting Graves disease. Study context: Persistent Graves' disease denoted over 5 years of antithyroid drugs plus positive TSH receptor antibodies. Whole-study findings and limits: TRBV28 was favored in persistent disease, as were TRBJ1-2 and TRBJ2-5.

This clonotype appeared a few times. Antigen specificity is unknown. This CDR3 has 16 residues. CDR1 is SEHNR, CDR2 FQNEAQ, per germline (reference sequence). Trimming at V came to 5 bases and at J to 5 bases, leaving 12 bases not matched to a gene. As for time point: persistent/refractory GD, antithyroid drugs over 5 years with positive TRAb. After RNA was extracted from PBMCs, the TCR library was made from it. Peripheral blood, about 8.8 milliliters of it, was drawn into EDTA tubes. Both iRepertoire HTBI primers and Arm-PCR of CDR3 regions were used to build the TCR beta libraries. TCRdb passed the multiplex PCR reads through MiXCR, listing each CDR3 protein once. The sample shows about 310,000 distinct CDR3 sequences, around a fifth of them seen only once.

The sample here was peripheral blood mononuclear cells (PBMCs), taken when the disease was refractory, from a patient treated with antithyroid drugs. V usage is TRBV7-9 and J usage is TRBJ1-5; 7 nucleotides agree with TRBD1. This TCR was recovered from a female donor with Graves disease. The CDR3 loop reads CASSLLRQGRDQPQHF. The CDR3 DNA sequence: TGTGCCAGCAGCCTTCTCCGACAGGGCCGTGATCAGCCCCAGCATTTT.